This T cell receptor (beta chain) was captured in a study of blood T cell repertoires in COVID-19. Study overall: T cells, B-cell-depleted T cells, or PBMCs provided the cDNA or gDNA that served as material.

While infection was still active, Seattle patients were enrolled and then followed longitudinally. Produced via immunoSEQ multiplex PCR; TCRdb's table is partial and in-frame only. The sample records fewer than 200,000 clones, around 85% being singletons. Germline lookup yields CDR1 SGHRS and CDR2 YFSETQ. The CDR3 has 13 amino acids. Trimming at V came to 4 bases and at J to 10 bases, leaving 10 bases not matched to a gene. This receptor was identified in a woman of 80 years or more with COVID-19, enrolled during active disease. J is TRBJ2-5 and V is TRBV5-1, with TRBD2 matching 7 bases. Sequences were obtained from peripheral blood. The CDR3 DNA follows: TGCGCCAGCAGCCTCCCTGGGGGGGACTTCCAGTACTTC. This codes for CASSLPGGDFQYF.